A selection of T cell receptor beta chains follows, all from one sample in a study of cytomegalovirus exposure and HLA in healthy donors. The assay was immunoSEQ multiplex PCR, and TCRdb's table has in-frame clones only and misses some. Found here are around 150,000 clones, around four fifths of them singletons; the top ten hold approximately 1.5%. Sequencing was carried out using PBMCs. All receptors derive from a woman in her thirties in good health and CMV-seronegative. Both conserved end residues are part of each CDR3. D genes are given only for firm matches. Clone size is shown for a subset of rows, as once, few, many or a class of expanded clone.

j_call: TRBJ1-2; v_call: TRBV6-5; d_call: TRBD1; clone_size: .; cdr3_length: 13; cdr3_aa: CASAKTGEFGYTF; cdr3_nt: TGTGCCAGCGCCAAGACAGGGGAGTTTGGCTACACCTTC
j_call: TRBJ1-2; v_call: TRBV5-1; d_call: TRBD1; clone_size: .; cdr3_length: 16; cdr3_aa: CASSLPPGQGTEGYTF; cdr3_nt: TGCGCCAGCAGTCTACCCCCGGGACAGGGAACTGAAGGCTACACCTTC
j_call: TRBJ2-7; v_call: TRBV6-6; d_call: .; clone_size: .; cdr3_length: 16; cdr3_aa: CASLRGSLGSAGEQYF; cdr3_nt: TGTGCCAGCCTGAGGGGGAGCCTCGGCTCAGCGGGGGAGCAGTACTTC
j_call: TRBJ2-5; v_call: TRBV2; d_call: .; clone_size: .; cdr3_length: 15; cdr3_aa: CASSNERATRETQYF; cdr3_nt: TGTGCCAGCAGTAATGAACGTGCCACCAGAGAGACCCAGTACTTC
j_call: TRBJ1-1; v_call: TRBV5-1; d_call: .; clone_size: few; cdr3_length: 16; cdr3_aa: CASSHGWQGGITEAFF; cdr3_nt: TGCGCCAGCAGTCATGGGTGGCAGGGAGGGATCACTGAAGCTTTCTTT
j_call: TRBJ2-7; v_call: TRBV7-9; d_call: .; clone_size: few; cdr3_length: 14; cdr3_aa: CASSLDVLRGEQYF; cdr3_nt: TGTGCCAGCAGCTTAGACGTACTACGAGGCGAGCAGTACTTC
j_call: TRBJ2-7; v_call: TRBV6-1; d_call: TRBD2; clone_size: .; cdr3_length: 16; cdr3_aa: CASSEARGVAGYEQYF; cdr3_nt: TGTGCCAGCAGTGAAGCTCGTGGAGTAGCGGGGTACGAGCAGTACTTC
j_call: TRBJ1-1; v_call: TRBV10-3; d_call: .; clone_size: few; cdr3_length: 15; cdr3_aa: CAISTIGTGNTEAFF; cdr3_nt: TGTGCCATCAGTACCATCGGCACAGGGAACACTGAAGCTTTCTTT
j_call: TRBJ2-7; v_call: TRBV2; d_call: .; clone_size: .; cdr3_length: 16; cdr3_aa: CASSPPHPKQSYEQYF; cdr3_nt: TGTGCCAGCAGTCCCCCCCACCCAAAACAATCCTACGAGCAGTACTTC
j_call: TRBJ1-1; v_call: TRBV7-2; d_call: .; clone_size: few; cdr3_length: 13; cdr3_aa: CASSSYGGTEAFF; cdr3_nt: TGTGCCAGCAGCAGCTACGGGGGAACTGAAGCTTTCTTT
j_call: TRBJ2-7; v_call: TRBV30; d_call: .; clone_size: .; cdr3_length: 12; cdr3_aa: CALRLAVNEQYF; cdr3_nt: TGTGCCTTACGGCTTGCGGTAAACGAGCAGTACTTC
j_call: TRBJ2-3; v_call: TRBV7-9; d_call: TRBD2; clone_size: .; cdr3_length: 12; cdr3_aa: CASSLELAVQYF; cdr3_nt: TGTGCCAGCAGCTTAGAACTAGCGGTGCAGTATTTT
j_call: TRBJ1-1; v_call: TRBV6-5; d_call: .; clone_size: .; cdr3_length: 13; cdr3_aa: CASSPSRSSGAFF; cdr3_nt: TGTGCCAGCAGCCCGAGTAGATCCTCTGGAGCTTTCTTT
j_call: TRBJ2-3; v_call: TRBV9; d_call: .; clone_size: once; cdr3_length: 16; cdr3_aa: CASSPRGASSTDTQYF; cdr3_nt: TGTGCCAGCAGCCCCCGAGGTGCTTCTAGCACAGATACGCAGTATTTT
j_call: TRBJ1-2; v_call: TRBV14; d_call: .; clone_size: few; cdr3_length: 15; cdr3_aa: CASSQVPGGSDGYTF; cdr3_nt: TGTGCCAGCAGCCAAGTCCCTGGAGGTTCAGATGGCTACACCTTC